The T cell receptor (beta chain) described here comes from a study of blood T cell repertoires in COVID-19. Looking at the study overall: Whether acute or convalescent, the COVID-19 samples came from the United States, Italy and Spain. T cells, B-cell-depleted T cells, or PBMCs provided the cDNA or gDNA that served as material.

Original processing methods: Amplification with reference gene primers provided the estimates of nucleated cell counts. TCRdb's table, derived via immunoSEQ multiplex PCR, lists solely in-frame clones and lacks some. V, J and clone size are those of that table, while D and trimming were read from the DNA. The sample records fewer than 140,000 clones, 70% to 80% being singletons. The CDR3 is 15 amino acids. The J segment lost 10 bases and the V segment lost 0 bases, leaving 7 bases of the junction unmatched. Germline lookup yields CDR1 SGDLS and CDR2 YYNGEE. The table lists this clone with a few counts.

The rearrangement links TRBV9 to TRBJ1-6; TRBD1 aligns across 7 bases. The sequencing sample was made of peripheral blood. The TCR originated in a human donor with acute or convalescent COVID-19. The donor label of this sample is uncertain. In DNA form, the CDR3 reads TGTGCCAGCAGCGTAGGACAGGGATGGCGATCACCCCTCCACTTT. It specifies CASSVGQGWRSPLHF.